The sequence of this T cell receptor beta chain was determined in a study of human T cells and chemical hapten exposure (TCRdb year 2021). General notes on the study: For sensitization, 2% DPC in acetone was applied to a 2 cm by 2 cm area of upper inner arm skin. Nearly 30 alopecia patients provided blood for TCR sequencing at one to four time points (pre-sensitization, 2, 6 and 24 weeks). Most of the patients in the cohort were female, and the cohort covered alopecia areata with under or over 50% scalp involvement, alopecia totalis and alopecia universalis. Patch testing was performed on the upper back with Finn chambers containing 0.01% DPC, and the patch tests were scored after 6 days according to International Contact Dermatitis Research Group standards. This study followed changes in the peripheral blood TCR repertoire in vivo during primary and secondary sensitization of alopecia patients to the hapten diphenylcyclopropenone (DPC). Blood samples were taken from patients before sensitization (week 0) and at 2, 6 and about 24 weeks after DPC sensitization. Weekly therapeutic DPC doses were additionally applied to the scalp of patients throughout the roughly 23-week study period. Libraries were pooled for sequencing, and variation in per-sample TCR yields was attributed mainly to small differences in library volumes within the pool.

According to the study, the label for this sample's time point signals: patch test 3, about 24 weeks after DPC sensitization. The treatment or condition label on this specimen signifies: therapeutic diphenylcyclopropenone sensitization with weekly scalp DPC. At every patch-test visit, the blood draw took place before the patch test was put on. To be eligible, patients had to be aged 18 to 70, diagnosed with alopecia and judged suitable for DPC therapy, while pregnant patients were excluded. Total RNA was extracted from unfractionated whole blood that had been collected in Tempus Blood RNA tubes. Sequences MDHEN (CDR1) and SYDVKM (CDR2) are obtained from the germline V gene. Its CDR3 holds 11 amino acids, cysteine through phenylalanine. Of the read, only the CDR3 DNA is kept; its 33 bases are in frame from base 1. V gives up 6 bases and J gives up 9 bases, and the segment between their germline ends measures 12 bases.

Worth noting for this clonotype: The antigen this receptor binds is unknown. No much larger clone exists at a distance of one base, and base qualities are not known.

Broader findings and caveats from the paper: DPC sensitization did not change how many TCRs were above 1 in 1000 frequency, and no evidence was found of alterations in global repertoire structure. After repeated subsampling, changes were observed in the strength of the expansion versus patch-test correlation and in the threshold at which the correlation became significant. Compared with pre-sensitization or healthy control sets, expanded TCRs formed significantly more large CDR3 similarity clusters, which is consistent with antigen-driven responses. Because all patients had alopecia, a presumed autoimmune disease, the immune response of the patients might differ from that of healthy individuals. Patch test score correlated positively with the number of PT1 expanded TCRs, reaching significance at thresholds 8, 16 and 32 but not at 4.

The library was obtained by RACE. Sequencing used a NextSeq 500. Library preparation attached unique molecular identifiers to individual cDNA molecules for quantitative, reproducible TCR counting. Both TCR alpha and TCR beta chains were sequenced from each blood RNA sample. The original pipeline was this. Samples had a median of roughly 99,000 TCRs, with a range from roughly 23,224 to 750,000. V, J and CDR3 annotation of the TCR reads was performed with the Decombinator software suite. To make PS versus PT1 abundance plots, every sample was subsampled to the same number of TCRs (28,000). TCRs were defined as expanded if absent before sensitization and observed at least eight times at the 2-week time point. The public sequencing data were trimmed at Q25 with fastp and processed into clonotypes with MiXCR by TCRdb, which kept only in-frame beta chains. Rows with one shared CDR3 protein collapse into an entry with the most common genes and DNA. What appears here as the V and J calls and clone size reflects TCRdb's work, not the paper's. Here the sample has roughly 62,000 distinct CDR3 sequences; roughly an eighth occur a single time. The ten largest clones take up about 2.4% of the sample.

This clonotype originated in a man aged 30 to 45 with alopecia areata. Some clones in this sample may be carry-over from other donors' samples. Source: whole blood, taken in connection with sensitization to the hapten diphenylcyclopropenone (DPC). The V and J segments used are TRBV28 and TRBJ2-7; the D region possibly corresponds to TRBD2 (5 bases align). The DNA sequence is given as TGTGCCAGCAGCGGACTCCGGGGGCAGTACTTC. Its protein product is CASSGLRGQYF.